This T cell receptor beta chain was profiled in a study of blood T cell repertoires in COVID-19. The length of the CDR3 is 14 residues. The J segment lost 4 bases and the V segment lost 10 bases, leaving 4 bases of the junction unmatched. Looked up from germline, CDR1 is MNHEY and CDR2 is SMNVEV (reference sequence). Data came from immunoSEQ multiplex PCR; TCRdb stores just in-frame clones and leaves some out. The sample lists about 280,000 clones, roughly 87% occurring once. The sample consisted of PBMCs or T cells enriched from blood (not recorded which). The TCR originated in a woman younger than 45 who had recovered from COVID-19. The chain has TRBV27 and TRBJ2-1; 13 bases are a match to TRBD2. CDR3: CATRTSGRYNEQFF. For the CDR3, the DNA is TGTGCCACCCGGACTAGCGGGAGATACAATGAGCAGTTCTTC.